The rows below give T cell receptor beta chains drawn from one sample of a study of response to subunit inactivated influenza vaccine. TCRdb re-called the RT-PCR reads with MiXCR, one entry per CDR3 protein. The sample has about 310,000 distinct CDR3 sequences, roughly 20% seen once; the top ten hold about 9.4%. Source: PBMCs from blood, taken 21 months after vaccination. Receptors were obtained from a man aged 50-75 years who received an inactivated influenza vaccine. CDR3s leave out the opening cysteine and the closing phenylalanine or tryptophan. The D gene is left open where the match is weak.

j_call | d_call | v_call | cdr3_aa
TRBJ2-2 | TRBD1 | TRBV2 | ASRRDRGGTGELF
TRBJ1-2 | - | TRBV7-9 | ASSPQGALGNGYT
TRBJ2-5 | - | TRBV25-1 | ASSEWSQETQY
TRBJ2-3 | - | TRBV4-3 | ASSQNTRDTQY
TRBJ1-6 | - | TRBV4-3 | ASSQDPGAGSPLH
TRBJ1-2 | - | TRBV28 | ASSFLGGDHDFDYGYT
TRBJ1-2 | - | TRBV5-5 | ASSLTAYGYT
TRBJ1-4 | - | TRBV7-2 | ASSLWQNEKLF
TRBJ2-7 | - | TRBV10-3 | AISEVTGLEQY
TRBJ1-5 | - | TRBV5-1 | ASSLNAGVENQPQH
TRBJ1-5 | - | TRBV6-6 | ASSWGSSQPQH
TRBJ1-1 | - | TRBV29-1 | SAGRAETVREAF
TRBJ1-1 | - | TRBV12-3/TRBV12-4 | ASRWGTLRVNTEAF
TRBJ1-1 | - | TRBV6-5 | ASSSRTMNTEAF
TRBJ2-1 | TRBD2 | TRBV3-1 | ASSLRPLLAGGYNEQF
TRBJ1-4 | - | TRBV27 | ASSRGGNEKLF
TRBJ1-5 | - | TRBV7-6 | ASSAGFNQPQH
TRBJ2-5 | - | TRBV7-2 | ASSPDRQTQY
TRBJ2-1 | TRBD2 | TRBV28 | ASSLSGLAGVPSSYNEQF
TRBJ2-7 | TRBD2 | TRBV5-1 | ASSLWTSGEQY
TRBJ2-7 | - | TRBV12-3/TRBV12-4 | ASSLGQQYEQY
TRBJ1-5 | TRBD1 | TRBV5-5 | ASSLTGQSNQPQH
TRBJ2-7 | TRBD2 | TRBV20-1 | SGHREVKQY
TRBJ1-6 | - | TRBV28 | ASSPRATPLH
TRBJ2-1 | TRBD1 | TRBV12-3/TRBV12-4 | ASSLPGQGIGNEQF
TRBJ2-3 | TRBD2 | TRBV9 | ASSVAGGVGDTQY
TRBJ2-1 | - | TRBV4-3 | ASSHGTSASYNEQF
TRBJ2-1 | TRBD2 | TRBV20-1 | SAKGLADYNEQF
TRBJ1-3 | - | TRBV7-6 | ASSLAPGGAGNTIY
TRBJ1-1 | - | TRBV19 | ATSYGSSSTEAF
TRBJ2-7 | TRBD1 | TRBV15 | ATAGTGKEYEQY
TRBJ2-5 | - | TRBV18 | ASSPIITGHRVAQY
TRBJ1-1 | - | TRBV7-9 | ASSRPGRNTEAF
TRBJ2-5 | - | TRBV20-1 | SVLGGGVEIQY
TRBJ1-4 | - | TRBV4-2 | ASSQDQGRFAQGEKLF